The source of this TCR beta chain is a study of shared clonotypes between healthy human individuals. Study-level results: Non-shared clonotypes showed lower generation probabilities than clonotypes common to all four donors.

Trimming removed 0 bases at V and 5 bases at J, with 19 bases between. CDR1 is SGHAT and CDR2 is FQNNGV in the germline V gene. The CDR3 runs 17 residues. In the case of this clone: The antigen is unknown.

Clones were read by immunoSEQ multiplex PCR, and TCRdb kept only the in-frame ones, dropping some. The sample lists around 1.9 million clones; 93% were seen once. Positive CCR7 selection of CD45RO-negative cells yielded the naive CD8 cells, and terminally differentiated effector memory CD45RA+ cells were excluded. Donation came from healthy HIV-negative adults that had no recent acute infections or vaccinations. The TCR originated in a man aged 18 to 30 in good health. Some clones in this sample may be carry-over from other donors' samples. The chain uses TRBV11-2 and TRBJ1-2; the D gene is possibly TRBD1 (5 bases). Material: naive CD8+ T cells from PBMCs. CDR3 sequence reads: CASSLDRVGRVIYGYTF. DNA of the CDR3: TGTGCCAGCAGCTTAGACCGGGTAGGCAGGGTGATATATGGCTACACCTTC. The full variable domain, rest sourced from reference TRBV11-2 and TRBJ1-2, is EAGVAQSPRYKIIEKRQSVAFWCNPISGHATLYWYQQILGQGPKLLIQFQNNGVVDDSQLPKDRFSAERLKGVDSTLKIQPAKLEDSAVYLCASSLDRVGRVIYGYTFGSGTRLTVV.